This entry concerns a single T cell receptor (beta chain). What it binds is not known. Primers included in the PCR were 60 Vbeta and 13 Jbeta primers. Method: immunoSEQ multiplex PCR; TCRdb's copy keeps in-frame clones and lacks some. This sample carries 180,000 or so clones, just under 80% of them seen once, and the ten largest clones take about 3.1%. The trim removed 2 bases at V and 0 bases at J, leaving 10 bases unmatched. The germline gives CDR1 LGHNT, CDR2 FRNRAP. The CDR3 extends over 20 amino acids. The sample is drawn from a study of cytomegalovirus exposure and HLA in healthy donors. Findings and limits, study-wide: On later analysis, the bulk of CMV-associated TCR beta chains appeared to be HLA-restricted. The study flagged fewer than 200 TCR beta chains as cytomegalovirus-associated.

The sequenced material came from PBMCs. The sequence was obtained from a female donor in good health and CMV-seronegative. The chain has TRBV12-5 and TRBJ2-2; TRBD2 agrees at 12 bases. The CDR3 loop reads CASGLTQTSGGFANTGELFF. DNA for the CDR3: TGTGCTAGTGGTTTGACTCAGACTAGCGGGGGATTCGCGAACACCGGGGAGCTGTTTTTT.